This T cell receptor beta chain was obtained from a study of blood T cell repertoires in COVID-19 (dated by TCRdb to 2018 to 2020). Some background on the complete study: The collaborator samples originated in the United States, Italy and Spain and spanned the acute and convalescent phases of COVID-19. The material from the prospective study consisted of cDNA or gDNA derived from T cells, B-cell-depleted T cells, or PBMCs. Subjects who had been exposed to COVID-19, were actively infected with it, or had recovered from it provided the deeply sampled blood TCRbeta repertoires that made up the dataset. The repertoires were made available in a free public database intended to serve as a resource for research on the immune response to SARS-CoV-2. Samples were obtained from the ongoing ImmuneRACE study (first 160 participants) and from about 1,300 subjects provided by 6 global collaborators. Nearly every sample came with metadata listing a de-identified subject ID, COVID-19 status, age in years and sex. HLA class I and class II types, where available, came from metadata supplied by the sample provider rather than from assay-based typing. Paper-wide results and their limitations: How much clinical and demographic metadata was included differed by source and by participant, and the metadata was provided uncurated.

Details on this clone: The antigen it recognizes is unknown. The record has no base qualities; no much larger clone is one base away.

The immunoSEQ Assay, a bias-controlled multiplex PCR, was used to amplify TCRbeta CDR3 regions from genomic DNA. Concerning the study's data processing: Nucleated cell counts per sample were estimated from amplification of reference gene primers within the assay. Sequence reads were collapsed and filtered to measure the absolute abundance of every unique TCRbeta CDR3 rearrangement. For each sample, productive Simpson clonality was calculated as the square root of Simpson's diversity index over productive rearrangements. TCRdb took over this immuneACCESS table, retaining in-frame rearrangements with V and J assigned. Such tables are incomplete; in checked studies, under half of the missing clones stem from an unresolved V gene, and the remainder is unexplained. V and J calls and clone size are given by that table; D and trimming were obtained from the DNA. For this sample the table gives about 29,000 clones, of which 60% to 80% were detected only once. The leading ten clones occupy about 49% of the sample.

The collaborating institutions used their own protocols to collect whole blood in K2EDTA tubes. Collaborator samples were shipped for TCRbeta analysis as frozen whole blood, isolated PBMCs, or DNA extracted from either sample type. Specimen: peripheral blood. The receptor comes from a woman aged 65 to 85 with acute or convalescent COVID-19.

The DNA reads TGTGCCAGCAGTTTGAGGTTCCAAAGCCAAGAGACCCAGTACTTC. Its product reads: CASSLRFQSQETQYF. The sequence joins TRBV28 to TRBJ2-5; the D gene is unclear. The germline ends are 12 bases apart after V is trimmed by 3 bases and J by 1 base. The germline V gene sets CDR1 to MDHEN and CDR2 to SYDVKM. From the cysteine up to the phenylalanine, the CDR3 has a length of 15 residues. The DNA shown is the 45-base CDR3, in frame from base 1.